The following is a T cell receptor (beta chain) sequence with its context. Its antigen specificity is not known. The input lacks base qualities; no much larger clone sits a single base away. The immunoSEQ kit was used, according to the manufacturer's recommendations, to generate TCR beta libraries from genomic DNA. For library preparation, a first multiplex PCR was performed with proprietary primers, followed by a second PCR in which unique barcodes were added, and bead cleanups were performed after each round. A kit-provided positive control reaction and a negative control reaction were included in every sample batch. The final libraries underwent checking on an Agilent 4200 TapeStation D1000 ScreenTape, volumetric pooling, and quantification by qPCR. An Illumina NextSeq500 fitted with a MidOutput 150-cycle cartridge performed the sequencing, running 156 Read1 cycles and 15 Index1 cycles with the kit's custom primers. The pooled library was loaded at approximately 0.99 pM, and roughly 18% PhiX control was spiked in. Per the original workflow: The vendor-processed data were analyzed in R, and a clonotype was defined as all T cells that share the same CDR3 nucleotide sequence. In the clone abundance analyses, frequencies were normalized to the 10,000 most abundant clones in each sample. Public T cell clones, which averaged fewer than five per sample, were removed prior to analysis. Tumor-enriched and baseline blood-enriched clonotypes were defined by at least a 32-fold difference in abundance between compartments. Clonotypes expanded or contracted between blood time points were identified with a beta-binomial differential abundance model. Tumor-blood repertoire similarity was measured with the Baroni-Urbani and Buser coefficient, and groups were compared using two-tailed Wilcoxon tests in R. Imported from immuneACCESS, the table was reduced by TCRdb to in-frame sequences with V and J called. These copies leave out some clones; in studies compared against another copy, an unresolved V gene accounts for under half, and the cause of the remainder is not known. V and J calls and clone size are those listed in that table; D and trimming were worked out from the DNA. This sample gives about 130,000 clones in total; 70% to 90% of them show up just once. The ten largest account for around 2% of the sample.

This sample was taken from a study of radiation and T cells in renal cell carcinoma (dated by TCRdb to about 2020). Notes on the research overall: Samples were obtained from a clinical trial, in which 15 Gy stereotactic body radiation therapy was delivered to primary renal cell carcinomas and nephrectomy was performed 4 weeks later. In total, around 53 samples, comprising approximately 25 tumors and roughly 27 peripheral blood samples, were subjected to TCR beta sequencing. A total of 4,016,671 unique CDR3 nucleotide sequences, encoding roughly 2.7 million unique CDR3 amino acid sequences, were found across all 55 or so samples.

Overall study outcomes, separate from this receptor: Dynamics of the blood repertoire were not tracked past 4 weeks after treatment. Because no pretreatment tumor biopsies were available, whether clonotypes were present in the tumor at baseline could not be determined. In blood, the top tumor clonotypes increased between baseline and 2 weeks post-radiation and then shrank by 4 weeks, which suggests that tumor-resident clones expanded only transiently. Because the trial had a single-armed design, the trial could not examine how radiation dose or scheduling affected the TCR repertoire.

What the time point label conveys for this sample: blood 2 weeks post-SBRT. Read against the paper, the sample's treatment or condition label means: 15 Gy SBRT to primary tumor, nephrectomy 4 weeks later. To follow tumor-enriched clonotypes, serial peripheral blood was collected from radiation-treated patients at baseline and at 2 weeks and 4 weeks after SBRT. Every patient's renal cell carcinoma showed clear cell pathology. Genomic DNA for TCR sequencing was prepared using the QIAamp DNA Blood Mini Kit (Qiagen). The analyses included only samples that passed all quality control checks. Material: blood, obtained from a patient whose treatment included radiotherapy and nephrectomy. The sequence was obtained from a woman aged 60-75 years with renal cell carcinoma.

The sequenced DNA is TGTGCCAGCACCCCCACTAGCGGCCCGTACGAGCAGTACTTC. Its amino acids are CASTPTSGPYEQYF. The chain uses TRBV6-6 and TRBJ2-7; 8 bases in between match TRBD2. There are 14 amino acids in the CDR3, from cysteine to phenylalanine inclusive. Here the CDR3 DNA is all that survives: 42 bases in frame from base 1. V is trimmed back by 7 bases and J by 4 bases, and the junction contains 9 bases that no gene match accounts for. Per the germline V gene (reference sequence), MNHNY is the CDR1 and SVGAGI is the CDR2.